Each of the 28 T cell receptor beta chains below was sequenced from the same sample in a study of T cell changes during pregnancy in multiple sclerosis. The table came from immunoSEQ multiplex PCR; TCRdb's copy has only in-frame clones and leaves some out. Of tens of thousands of clones in the sample, just over 90% are singletons; the top ten hold just under 0.2%. Specimen: CD4+ T cells from peripheral blood mononuclear cells, collected in the second trimester of pregnancy. These receptors all come from a female donor with multiple sclerosis, enrolled in a pregnancy study.

V and J are TRBV4-1 and TRBJ2-7; 13 positions match TRBD2. Germline lookup yields CDR1 MGHRA and CDR2 YSYEKL. The CDR3 consists of 15 residues. Unmatched junction bases numbered 5, after V lost 1 base and J lost 8 bases. The CDR3 region is CASSQGTSGSGKQYF. The CDR3 DNA is TGCGCCAGCAGCCAAGGGACTAGCGGGAGCGGAAAGCAGTACTTC.

The chain combines TRBV5-4 with TRBJ2-7, with 10 positions matching TRBD2. V gave up 0 bases and J gave up 3 bases; unmatched junction bases: 3. This CDR3 is 15 amino acids long. Germline loops: CDR1 SGHNT, CDR2 YYREEE (reference sequence). CDR3 bases: TGTGCCAGCAGCTTGGGGGCTAGCGGGAGCTACGAGCAGTACTTC. Protein: CASSLGASGSYEQYF.

V usage is TRBV9 and J usage is TRBJ2-6; TRBD1 agrees at 7 bases. Looked up from germline, CDR1 is SGDLS and CDR2 is YYNGEE. This CDR3 contains 15 residues. Trimming at V came to 0 bases and at J to 5 bases, leaving 2 bases not matched to a gene. CDR3 in amino acids: CASSVEGAWANVLTF. Written as DNA, the CDR3 is TGTGCCAGCAGCGTAGAGGGGGCCTGGGCCAACGTCCTGACTTTC.

The CDR3 region is CASRQISGNTIYF. Here the CDR3 DNA reads TGTGCCAGCAGACAGATCTCTGGAAACACCATATATTTT. The chain has TRBV2 and TRBJ1-3; no clear D. V was shortened by 6 bases and J by 0 bases, with 6 bases between the two germline ends. Looked up from germline, CDR1 is SNHLY and CDR2 is FYNNEI. The CDR3 runs 13 residues.

The CDR3 nucleotides read TGTGCCAGCAGTTTACCACCCGGGACAGGGATAGGCGAGCAGTACTTC. This gives the protein CASSLPPGTGIGEQYF. V and J are TRBV28 and TRBJ2-7; 9 bases map to TRBD1. J lost 6 bases, V lost 2 bases, and 11 bases had no gene match. The germline V gene has CDR1 MDHEN and CDR2 SYDVKM. The CDR3 is made up of 16 amino acids.

The rearrangement links TRBV2 to TRBJ2-7; 7 bases map to TRBD2. The CDR3 has 11 amino acids. Germline V gene data show CDR1 as SNHLY and CDR2 as FYNNEI. V dropped 7 bases and J dropped 6; count of bases not matched to a gene: 3. The CDR3 protein is CASNIAGEQYF. CDR3 coding DNA: TGTGCCAGCAATATAGCGGGCGAGCAGTACTTC.

The rearrangement uses TRBV7-2 and TRBJ2-5, with D maybe TRBD2 (6 bases). With 4 bases removed from V and 1 base from J, the gap between germline ends came to 13 bases. The length of the CDR3 is 15 residues. Germline V lookup: CDR1 SGHTA, CDR2 FQGNSA. Here the CDR3 reads CASSSRRGTQETQYF. CDR3 nucleotide sequence: TGTGCCAGCAGCTCAAGACGGGGGACCCAAGAGACCCAGTACTTC.

The rearrangement uses TRBV2 and TRBJ2-7; tentative D call: TRBD1 (6 bases). Trimming took 1 base from V and 0 from J, leaving 10 bases between them. This CDR3 comprises 15 residues. CDR1 and CDR2 from the germline V gene are SNHLY and FYNNEI. CDR3 sequence reads: CASSEVDRNSYEQYF. DNA of the CDR3: TGTGCCAGCAGTGAAGTCGACAGGAACTCCTACGAGCAGTACTTC.

The chain combines TRBV19 with TRBJ2-7; D perhaps matches TRBD2 (6 bases). V was pared by 6 bases and J by 6 bases, with 18 bases between. This CDR3 has 14 amino acids. The germline gives CDR1 LNHDA, CDR2 SQIVND (reference sequence). CDR3 nucleotides: TGTGCCAGTAGCTTAGCGGCCAGGACCGGCGAGCAGTACTTC. Translating gives CASSLAARTGEQYF.

The CDR3, as DNA: TGTGCCAGCTCACCTGGCCCTAGCGGCATTACAGATACGCAGTATTTT. Translating it yields CASSPGPSGITDTQYF. The chain couples TRBV18 to TRBJ2-3, with 7 bases matching TRBD2. CDR3 size: 16 residues. The germline V gene has CDR1 KGHSH and CDR2 LQKENI. Trimming cost V 3 bases and J 3 bases; bases outside gene matches: 9.

The chain recombines TRBV6-1 with TRBJ2-3; the D gene is possibly TRBD2 (6 bases). V lost 5 bases and J lost 6, with 12 bases in between. CDR1 MNHNS and CDR2 SASEGT come from the germline V gene. The CDR3 contains 13 residues. The CDR3 is CASSIDAGDTQYF. CDR3 nucleotides: TGTGCCAGCAGTATTGACGCGGGGGATACGCAGTATTTT.

This rearrangement joins TRBV6-1 to TRBJ2-5; TRBD2 matches at 14 bases. CDR1 and CDR2 (germline): MNHNS, SASEGT. V shed 4 bases, J shed 5 bases, and the junction held 6 bases outside the gene matches. The CDR3 extends over 16 amino acids. CDR3 region: CASSARLAGGPETQYF. The DNA for the CDR3 is TGTGCCAGCAGTGCCCGACTAGCGGGGGGGCCGGAGACCCAGTACTTC.

The gene calls are TRBV7-9 and TRBJ1-5; 11 positions match TRBD1. Per the germline V gene, CDR1 is SEHNR and CDR2 is FQNEAQ (reference sequence). With V trimmed by 7 bases and J by 0 bases, 11 bases remained unmatched. This CDR3 spans 18 amino acids. The CDR3 is CASIPWGQGELSNQPQHF. The DNA for the CDR3 is TGTGCCAGCATCCCTTGGGGACAGGGGGAACTTAGCAATCAGCCCCAGCATTTT. Drawing the rest from reference TRBV7-9 and TRBJ1-5, the complete variable domain is DTGVSQNPRHKITKRGQNVTFRCDPISEHNRLYWYRQTLGQGPEFLTYFQNEAQLEKSRLLSDRFSAERPKGSFSTLEIQRTEQGDSAMYLCASIPWGQGELSNQPQHFGDGTRLSIL.

The chain uses TRBV18 and TRBJ1-6; 8 bases agree with TRBD1. Germline CDR1 KGHSH, CDR2 LQKENI. Losses at the gene ends were 3 bases for V and 8 bases for J; bases not matched to a gene: 0. The CDR3 is 13 amino acids. CDR3 in amino acids: CASSPGQDSPLHF. The CDR3 bases are TGTGCCAGCTCACCGGGACAGGATTCACCCCTCCACTTT.

This clone appeared once. The J gene is TRBJ2-3, the V gene TRBV5-1; 9 nucleotides align to TRBD2. Germline V gene data show CDR1 as SGHRS and CDR2 as YFSETQ. Losses at the gene ends were 0 bases for V and 6 bases for J; bases not matched to a gene: 5. The CDR3 is made up of 15 amino acids. The CDR3 DNA reads TGCGCCAGCAGCTTGGCGGCGGGGGGGTACGATACGCAGTATTTT. Translating it yields CASSLAAGGYDTQYF.

The genes are TRBV9 and TRBJ1-1; unclear D gene. CDR1 and CDR2 from the germline V gene are SGDLS and YYNGEE. The CDR3 runs to 14 residues. V gave up 3 bases and J gave up 6 bases, with 15 bases separating them. CDR3 region: CASSASDAVAEAFF. The CDR3, as DNA: TGTGCCAGCAGCGCGAGCGACGCGGTTGCTGAAGCTTTCTTT.

This chain uses TRBV28 with TRBJ1-4; D unclear. Trimming removed 8 bases at V and 3 bases at J, with 16 bases between. The germline CDR1 and CDR2 sequences are MDHEN and SYDVKM. The CDR3 runs 15 residues. This CDR3 is CASSPGGSANEKLFF. DNA for the CDR3: TGTGCCAGCTCCCCAGGCGGGTCAGCTAATGAAAAACTGTTTTTT.

This sequence joins TRBV5-1 and TRBJ2-1, with 7 positions matching TRBD2. Trimming at V came to 0 bases and at J to 3 bases, leaving 3 bases not matched to a gene. This CDR3 has 15 residues. CDR1 is SGHRS and CDR2 is YFSETQ in the germline V gene. CDR3 DNA sequence: TGCGCCAGCAGCTTGGATCTAGCGGTCTACAATGAGCAGTTCTTC. This gives the protein CASSLDLAVYNEQFF.

The chain links TRBV29-1 to TRBJ2-3; TRBD2 matches 11 bases. The V gene end was trimmed by 4 bases and the J gene end by 0 bases; junction bases not matched to a gene: 3. The CDR3 loop spans 15 amino acids. Per germline, CDR1 SQVTM and CDR2 ANQGSEA. The CDR3 DNA reads as TGCAGCGTTGTTATAGCGGGAGGGAGCACAGATACGCAGTATTTT. This codes for CSVVIAGGSTDTQYF.

The rearrangement uses TRBV11-3 and TRBJ2-2, with TRBD1 as a possible D gene (6 bases). Germline CDR1 SGHNT, CDR2 YENEEA. This CDR3 has 16 residues. Trimming took off 0 bases at V and 6 bases at J, with 14 bases between the two ends. The CDR3 region is CASSLDRRGNPGELFF. The CDR3 DNA reads as TGTGCCAGCAGCTTAGATCGCAGGGGTAATCCCGGGGAGCTGTTTTTT.

This clone has a single count. The chain couples TRBV30 to TRBJ2-1; 10 nucleotides line up with TRBD2. J was trimmed by 6 bases and V by 0 bases; bases with no gene match: 11. The CDR3 contains 17 residues. Germline CDR1 and CDR2: GTSNPN and SVGIG (reference sequence). The CDR3 loop is CAWSVLGGLAEINEQFF. CDR3 coding DNA: TGTGCCTGGAGTGTACTCGGAGGACTAGCGGAGATCAATGAGCAGTTCTTC.

The rearrangement uses TRBV4-1 and TRBJ2-2, with 9 bases matching TRBD2. Germline values: CDR1 MGHRA, CDR2 YSYEKL. This CDR3 has 16 amino acids. V shed 3 bases and J 4 bases; nucleotides not matched to a gene: 6. CDR3 DNA: TGCGCCAGCAGCCACCAATTGACTAGCGGCACCGGGGAGCTGTTTTTT. This translates into CASSHQLTSGTGELFF.

This sequence joins TRBV9 and TRBJ2-7; 9 bases agree with TRBD1. The CDR3 runs 15 residues. In germline, CDR1 is SGDLS, CDR2 YYNGEE. After removal of 2 bases from V and 5 bases from J, the junction contained 8 bases not matched to a gene. The CDR3 here is CASSVTGQGLHEQYF. CDR3 sequence (DNA): TGTGCCAGCAGCGTTACGGGACAGGGACTACACGAGCAGTACTTC.

The rearrangement uses TRBV7-3 and TRBJ2-6, with D possibly being TRBD2 (5 bases). This CDR3 comprises 18 residues. V was clipped by 8 bases and J by 0 bases, with 20 bases between them. The V gene's germline CDR1 is SGHTA and CDR2 FQGTGA. CDR3 DNA sequence: TGTGCCAGCGGCCGGCCCCCAGGACTTGTCTCTGGGGCCAACGTCCTGACTTTC. This translates into CASGRPPGLVSGANVLTF.

The chain uses TRBV19 and TRBJ1-5, with unresolved D. CDR1 and CDR2 (germline): LNHDA, SQIVND (reference sequence). This CDR3 is built from 13 residues. V lost 5 bases to trimming and J lost 6 bases, with 11 bases between them. CDR3 amino acids: CASSRGRPQPQHF. The CDR3 bases are TGTGCCAGTAGTCGGGGTAGGCCTCAGCCCCAGCATTTT. The full variable domain, its missing parts supplied by reference TRBV19 and TRBJ1-5, is DGGITQSPKYLFRKEGQNVTLSCEQNLNHDAMYWYRQDPGQGLRLIYYSQIVNDFQKGDIAEGYSVSREKKESFPLTVTSAQKNPTAFYLCASSRGRPQPQHFGDGTRLSIL.

The V gene is TRBV5-1, the J gene TRBJ2-1, with 9 positions matching TRBD1. The CDR3 is 15 residues long. J lost 8 bases, V lost 1 base, and 7 bases had no gene match. CDR1 and CDR2 from the germline V gene are SGHRS and YFSETQ. The CDR3 protein is CASSLQQGARYEQFF. The CDR3 DNA is TGCGCCAGCAGCTTGCAACAGGGGGCTAGGTATGAGCAGTTCTTC. Complete variable domain (other parts from reference TRBV5-1 and TRBJ2-1): KAGVTQTPRYLIKTRGQQVTLSCSPISGHRSVSWYQQTPGQGLQFLFEYFSETQRNKGNFPGRFSGRQFSNSRSEMNVSTLELGDSALYLCASSLQQGARYEQFFGPGTRLTVL.

The genes are TRBV18 and TRBJ2-5; D not certain. Trimming pared 3 bases from V and 2 bases from J, leaving 7 bases between. The CDR3 covers 13 residues. Germline lookup yields CDR1 KGHSH and CDR2 LQKENI. The CDR3 region is CASSPREQETQYF. The CDR3, as DNA: TGTGCCAGCTCACCCCGAGAACAAGAGACCCAGTACTTC.

The genes are TRBV5-8 and TRBJ1-1; 10 bases are a match to TRBD1. The germline V gene encodes CDR1 SGHTS and CDR2 YDEGEE. J was trimmed by 4 bases and V by 6 bases; bases with no gene match: 15. The CDR3 has 17 amino acids. Here the CDR3 DNA reads TGTGCCAGCATCAGAACCCGGGACAGGGGACTGGGCACTGAAGCTTTCTTT. Translation gives CASIRTRDRGLGTEAFF.